This T cell receptor (beta chain) appears in the sequencing data of a study of blood T cell repertoires in COVID-19. Germline CDR1 SGHRS, CDR2 YFSETQ. The CDR3 covers 16 residues. Between the trimmed V and J ends, which lost 4 bases and 4 bases, there was a span of 18 bases. Authors' data handling: Estimation of nucleated cell counts relied on the amplification of reference gene primers. TCRdb's table, derived via immunoSEQ multiplex PCR, lists solely in-frame clones and lacks some. Clonal size and the V and J genes are those of that table, whereas D and trimming came from the DNA. Found here are roughly 200,000 clones, roughly 80% of them singletons; the top ten hold about 7.2%.

This TCR came from a man in his sixties with acute or convalescent COVID-19. Sequencing was carried out using peripheral blood. The chain is built from TRBV5-1 and TRBJ1-5; a possible D gene is TRBD1 (6 bases). For the CDR3, the DNA is TGCGCCAGCAGCATAGGTACAGGGATCGGGAATCAGCCCCAGCATTTT. It translates to CASSIGTGIGNQPQHF.